The 29 T cell receptor beta chains below were found in one sample sequenced in a study of T cells in Graves' hyperthyroidism and ophthalmopathy. It was RNA transcripts that yielded the amplified TCR beta CDR3 regions. HTBI primers were employed in a first-round RT-PCR of the TCR CDR3. TCRdb independently ran MiXCR on the multiplex PCR reads; one entry per CDR3 protein. The sample lists a few hundred thousand distinct CDR3 sequences; approximately 14% were seen once. The sample taken for sequencing was blood. The receptor source for this set is a woman aged 30 to 39 with Graves' ophthalmopathy.

Comments on this clonotype: A much larger clone is a single base away; this may be a read error. The chain combines TRBV7-3 with TRBJ1-2; possible D gene TRBD1, 5 bases. V shed 5 bases and J shed 8 bases, with 15 bases lying between them. The germline V gene has CDR1 SGHTA and CDR2 FQGTGA. There are 13 residues in the CDR3. CDR3 sequence: CASSPPGVDGYTF. The DNA of the CDR3 is TGTGCCAGCAGCCCACCGGGGGTGGACGGCTACACCTTC.

Concerning this clonotype: Since a much larger clone is just one base distant, this may be a read error. The chain has TRBV28 and TRBJ1-6, with D possibly being TRBD1 (5 bases). The CDR3 extends over 15 amino acids. Between the trimmed V and J ends, which lost 8 bases and 0 bases, there was a span of 11 bases. Germline V gives CDR1 MDHEN, CDR2 SYDVKM. The CDR3 here is CASGGDSSYNSPLHF. As DNA, the CDR3 is TGTGCCAGCGGGGGAGACAGCTCCTATAATTCACCCCTCCACTTT.

V gene TRBV20-1 combines with J gene TRBJ1-1; D may be TRBD1 (5 bases). Germline V gene lookup returns CDR1 DFQATT and CDR2 SNEGSKA (reference sequence). Deletions cut 6 bases from V and 0 bases from J, with 11 bases between. The CDR3 runs 13 residues. The CDR3: CSALKGLNTEAFF. CDR3 DNA sequence: TGCAGTGCATTGAAGGGGCTGAACACTGAAGCTTTCTTT.

On this clonotype itself: Since a much larger clone is just one base distant, this may be a read error. The genes are TRBV20-1 and TRBJ2-1; possible D gene TRBD2, 6 bases. The V gene's germline CDR1 is DFQATT and CDR2 SNEGSKA (reference sequence). Trimming took 4 bases from V and 7 from J, leaving 20 bases between them. The CDR3 is 15 residues long. The CDR3 DNA is TGCAGTGCTAATCGGGCGGGGAGGCGAGGGAATGAGCAGTTCTTC. Translated: CSANRAGRRGNEQFF.

Concerning this clonotype: The junction does not match germline at one end; this may be a read error. The chain is built from TRBV7-3 and TRBJ1-1; D perhaps matches TRBD1 (6 bases). Germline CDR1 is SGHTA and CDR2 is FQGTGA. The CDR3 runs to 15 residues. The CDR3 loop is CASSHRQVVNTEAFF. For the CDR3, the DNA is TGTGCTAGCAGCCACCGACAGGTCGTGAACACTGAAGCTTTCTTT.

By share, this clonotype ranks as medium-sized. V gene TRBV11-2 combines with J gene TRBJ2-3, with 13 bases identical to TRBD2. The CDR3 has 17 residues. Trimming removed 5 bases from V and 5 bases from J; junction bases left unmatched: 10. Per the germline V gene, CDR1 is SGHAT and CDR2 is FQNNGV. CDR3 sequence reads: CASSPTGLAGAKDTQYF. The CDR3, as DNA: TGTGCCAGCAGCCCAACCGGACTAGCGGGGGCGAAAGATACGCAGTATTTT.

This clonotype was found many times. As DNA, the CDR3 is TGTGCCAGCAGCCCAGGACAGGGAGCGCTGAGGGCTTTCTTT. Translation: CASSPGQGALRAFF. The chain employs TRBV7-9 and TRBJ1-1, with 8 positions matching TRBD1. The CDR3 consists of 14 residues. V shed 5 bases and J 11 bases; nucleotides not matched to a gene: 13. Germline CDR1 is SEHNR and CDR2 is FQNEAQ (reference sequence).

This chain connects TRBV15 to TRBJ2-3; tentatively, D is TRBD1 or TRBD2 (6 bases each). V was shortened by 0 bases and J by 2 bases, with 12 bases between the two germline ends. This CDR3 is built from 16 residues. Germline lookup yields CDR1 LNHNV and CDR2 YYDKDF (reference sequence). The CDR3 DNA sequence: TGTGCCACCAGCAGAGATGGCGGGACATCCACAGATACGCAGTATTTT. This sequence encodes CATSRDGGTSTDTQYF.

This clonotype was observed at least ten times. This rearrangement joins TRBV6-2 or TRBV6-3 to TRBJ2-7, with TRBD2 as a possible D gene (6 bases). This CDR3 has 15 amino acids. CDR1 and CDR2 from the germline V gene are MNHEY and SVGEGT. Trimming stripped 4 bases from V and 0 bases from J, with 13 bases between. The CDR3 DNA is TGTGCCAGCAGTTCATGGCGGGGAGGCTCCTACGAGCAGTACTTC. The encoded protein is CASSSWRGGSYEQYF.

At least ten counts were recorded for this clonotype. V is TRBV6-5 and J is TRBJ1-2, with D hard to call. Between the trimmed V and J ends, which lost 0 bases and 8 bases, there was a span of 16 bases. This CDR3 region has 15 residues. CDR1 is MNHEY and CDR2 is SVGAGI in the germline V gene. CDR3 region: CASSYSRQKPRGYTF. For the CDR3, the DNA is TGTGCCAGCAGTTACTCAAGGCAGAAGCCTCGGGGCTACACCTTC.

This clonotype has at least ten counts. The rearrangement links TRBV6-1 to TRBJ1-3; 7 bases agree with TRBD1. J was trimmed by 2 bases and V by 7 bases; bases with no gene match: 8. The CDR3 contains 15 residues. Germline loops: CDR1 MNHNS, CDR2 SASEGT. CDR3 sequence reads: CASTLTGPTGNTIYF. CDR3 DNA sequence: TGTGCCAGCACCCTGACAGGGCCAACTGGAAACACCATATATTTT.

In the case of this clonotype: A read error may explain this, as a much larger clone is one base away. The V call is TRBV29-1, the J call TRBJ2-7; D unresolved. This CDR3 spans 13 amino acids. Germline values: CDR1 SQVTM, CDR2 ANQGSEA. CDR3 sequence: CSVGGRVSNEQYF. CDR3 in DNA: TGCAGCGTTGGCGGCCGGGTCTCCAACGAGCAGTACTTC.

V usage is TRBV19 and J usage is TRBJ1-5; D is unresolved. The V end was cut by 1 base, the J end by 5 bases, with 6 bases between. Germline loops: CDR1 LNHDA, CDR2 SQIVND (reference sequence). The CDR3 is 13 residues long. This CDR3 reads CASSIGKDQPQHF. The CDR3 DNA sequence: TGTGCCAGTAGTATAGGCAAGGATCAGCCCCAGCATTTT. Together with reference TRBV19 and TRBJ1-5, the CDR3 gives the full variable domain: DGGITQSPKYLFRKEGQNVTLSCEQNLNHDAMYWYRQDPGQGLRLIYYSQIVNDFQKGDIAEGYSVSREKKESFPLTVTSAQKNPTAFYLCASSIGKDQPQHFGDGTRLSIL.

This clonotype was picked up many times. The chain recombines TRBV11-2 with TRBJ1-6; 10 bases fit TRBD1. V lost 3 bases to trimming and J lost 4 bases; unmatched junction nucleotides: 15. The CDR3 spans 20 residues. Germline V gene data show CDR1 as SGHAT and CDR2 as FQNNGV. The CDR3 sequence: CASSLGPNRDRGSYNSPLHF. CDR3 nucleotides: TGTGCCAGCAGCTTGGGTCCTAACCGGGACAGGGGATCATATAATTCACCCCTCCACTTT.

In its sample, this clonotype was seen a few times. The chain carries TRBV10-3 and TRBJ1-4, with 8 bases identical to TRBD1. Germline V lookup: CDR1 ENHRY, CDR2 SYGVKD. This CDR3 comprises 13 residues. Trimming took 10 bases from V and 8 from J; bases not matched to a gene: 9. The CDR3 loop reads CASRQGIREKLFF. In DNA, the CDR3 is TGTGCCAGCCGACAGGGGATTAGGGAAAAACTGTTTTTT.

This clonotype was seen many times. The chain joins TRBV3-1 to TRBJ2-1, with D perhaps TRBD2 (5 bases). The CDR3 extends over 16 amino acids. Trimming left V 1 base short and J 4 bases short, with 14 bases between. CDR1 and CDR2 from the germline V gene are LGHDT and YNNKEL (reference sequence). CDR3 DNA: TGTGCCAGCAGCCAAGTTACGGCGGGTTTGTACAATGAGCAGTTCTTC. Translating it yields CASSQVTAGLYNEQFF.

The V call is TRBV5-6, the J call TRBJ2-7, with D maybe TRBD1 (6 bases). V gave up 4 bases and J gave up 5 bases, with 10 bases separating them. The CDR3 runs 12 residues. Germline V gene data show CDR1 as SGHDT and CDR2 as YYEEEE. CDR3 region: CASSRDNHEQYF. In nucleotides, the CDR3 is TGTGCCAGCAGCCGGGACAACCACGAGCAGTACTTC. Looking up the rest from reference TRBV5-6 and TRBJ2-7 gives the full variable domain: DAGVTQSPTHLIKTRGQQVTLRCSPKSGHDTVSWYQQALGQGPQFIFQYYEEEERQRGNFPDRFSGHQFPNYSSELNVNALLLGDSALYLCASSRDNHEQYFGPGTRLTVT.

This clonotype occurred many times. This chain connects TRBV7-2 to TRBJ1-6; 7 bases agree with TRBD1. CDR1 is SGHTA and CDR2 is FQGNSA in the germline V gene. V trimming: 4 bases; J trimming: 8 bases; junction bases outside the gene matches: 11. This CDR3 has 16 amino acids. The CDR3 bases are TGTGCCAGCAGCTCCCACCGACAGGGTTTTGATTCACCCCTCCACTTT. This sequence encodes CASSSHRQGFDSPLHF.

At least ten counts were recorded for this clonotype. This rearrangement joins TRBV20-1 to TRBJ2-3; no firm D call. Germline CDR1 DFQATT, CDR2 SNEGSKA (reference sequence). Trimming removed 0 bases at V and 0 bases at J, with 7 bases between. CDR3 size: 14 residues. The CDR3 DNA is TGCAGTGCTAGAGACTGGCGTAGCACAGATACGCAGTATTTT. It translates to CSARDWRSTDTQYF.

V usage is TRBV9 and J usage is TRBJ2-3; D is perhaps TRBD2 (7 bases). The V end was cut by 1 base, the J end by 3 bases, with 15 bases between. The CDR3 has 16 residues. Germline CDR1 reads SGDLS; CDR2 reads YYNGEE. The CDR3 DNA reads TGTGCCAGCAGCGTAAAGTGGGGGGGCCGGACAGATACGCAGTATTTT. Protein sequence: CASSVKWGGRTDTQYF.

The gene calls are TRBV3-1 and TRBJ2-1, with TRBD2 matching over 9 bases. The CDR3 has 15 residues. Looked up from germline, CDR1 is LGHDT and CDR2 is YNNKEL (reference sequence). V lost 3 bases and J lost 4; bases outside the gene matches: 4. CDR3 amino acids: CASSQPSGVYNEQFF. CDR3 coding DNA: TGTGCCAGCAGCCAGCCTAGCGGGGTTTACAATGAGCAGTTCTTC.

The rearrangement links TRBV28 to TRBJ1-4; TRBD1 matches 8 bases. Unmatched junction bases numbered 7, after V lost 7 bases and J lost 0 bases. The germline gives CDR1 MDHEN, CDR2 SYDVKM. The CDR3 has 16 amino acids. CDR3 region: CASTRRGPATNEKLFF. The CDR3 DNA reads as TGTGCCAGCACCCGCAGGGGGCCTGCAACTAATGAAAAACTGTTTTTT.

This clonotype was recorded at least ten times. The chain combines TRBV18 with TRBJ1-5; TRBD1 might be the D (6 bases). V gave up 4 bases and J gave up 4 bases, with 14 bases separating them. The CDR3 sequence is 15 residues long. CDR1 is KGHSH and CDR2 is LQKENI in the germline V gene. The chain's CDR3 is CASSRAGQSNQPQHF. The CDR3 DNA is TGTGCCAGCTCACGCGCGGGACAATCAAATCAGCCCCAGCATTTT.

This chain links TRBV9 with TRBJ1-4, with D unclear. The CDR3 extends over 15 amino acids. The germline V gene encodes CDR1 SGDLS and CDR2 YYNGEE. V lost 0 bases and J 4 bases, leaving 10 bases between the germline ends. The CDR3 reads CASSVGSARNEKLFF. The CDR3 coding sequence is TGTGCCAGCAGCGTAGGTTCAGCCCGTAATGAAAAACTGTTTTTT.

The table lists this clonotype with many counts. This chain connects TRBV20-1 to TRBJ2-7; D might be TRBD1 (5 bases). The length of the CDR3 is 15 residues. Trimming shortened V by 0 bases and J by 1 base, and 13 bases separated the two germline ends. Per germline, CDR1 DFQATT and CDR2 SNEGSKA (reference sequence). The CDR3 coding sequence is TGCAGTGCTAGAGATGCGGCCAGGACATCCTACGAGCAGTACTTC. This sequence encodes CSARDAARTSYEQYF.

This clonotype has at least ten counts. The chain links TRBV20-1 to TRBJ2-5, with a tentative D call TRBD2 (5 bases). Germline assignment: CDR1 DFQATT and CDR2 SNEGSKA (reference sequence). This CDR3 contains 15 residues. Between the trimmed V and J ends, which lost 3 bases and 6 bases, there was a span of 20 bases. The CDR3 bases are TGCAGTGCTAGGAATCGGGGTAGACCTCAGAAGACCCAGTACTTC. Translating it yields CSARNRGRPQKTQYF.

At least ten counts were recorded for this clonotype. The J gene is TRBJ2-5, the V gene TRBV9; perhaps TRBD1 as D (5 bases). Trimming removed 0 bases at V and 0 bases at J, with 9 bases between. The germline gives CDR1 SGDLS, CDR2 YYNGEE. The CDR3 has 15 amino acids. The CDR3 DNA follows: TGTGCCAGCAGCGTAGGTGGGGCCAACCAAGAGACCCAGTACTTC. Encoded protein: CASSVGGANQETQYF.

A few counts support this clonotype. V usage is TRBV6-1 and J usage is TRBJ1-2; the D gene is possibly TRBD1 (5 bases). This CDR3 region has 14 residues. The V and J ends lost 6 bases and 7 bases respectively, with 18 bases between them. CDR1 MNHNS and CDR2 SASEGT come from the germline V gene. Here the CDR3 reads CASSPDRSFSGYTF. The CDR3 region has the DNA TGTGCCAGCAGCCCCGACAGAAGCTTCTCTGGCTACACCTTC.

This clonotype has a handful of counts. V usage is TRBV20-1 and J usage is TRBJ2-7; D is possibly TRBD1 (6 bases). V lost 6 bases and J lost 3, with 15 bases in between. The CDR3 covers 13 residues. Germline lookup yields CDR1 DFQATT and CDR2 SNEGSKA (reference sequence). The chain's CDR3 is CSAEKDRIYEQYF. The CDR3 nucleotides are TGCAGTGCGGAGAAAGACAGGATCTACGAGCAGTACTTC.